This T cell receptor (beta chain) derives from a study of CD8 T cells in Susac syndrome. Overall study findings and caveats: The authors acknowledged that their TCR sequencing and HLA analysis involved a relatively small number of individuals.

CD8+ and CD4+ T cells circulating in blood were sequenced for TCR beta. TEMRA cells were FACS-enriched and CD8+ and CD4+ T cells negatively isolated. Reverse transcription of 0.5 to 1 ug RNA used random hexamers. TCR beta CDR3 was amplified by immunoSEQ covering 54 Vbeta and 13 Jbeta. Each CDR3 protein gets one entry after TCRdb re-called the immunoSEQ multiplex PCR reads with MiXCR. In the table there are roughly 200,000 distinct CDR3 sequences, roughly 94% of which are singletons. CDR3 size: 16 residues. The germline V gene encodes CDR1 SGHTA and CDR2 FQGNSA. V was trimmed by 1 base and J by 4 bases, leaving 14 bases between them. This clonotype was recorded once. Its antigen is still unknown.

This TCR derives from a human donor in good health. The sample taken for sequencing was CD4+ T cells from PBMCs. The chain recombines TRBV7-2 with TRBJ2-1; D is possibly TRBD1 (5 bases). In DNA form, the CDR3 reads TGTGCCAGCAGCTTAGTCGCAGGGCGCCTTTACAATGAGCAGTTCTTC. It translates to CASSLVAGRLYNEQFF.